The TCR beta chain described here comes from a study of shared clonotypes between healthy human individuals. The study's findings and limits: Large depth notwithstanding, sorted-subset sequencing proved incomplete by rarefaction. Several donors shared 4.5% to 6.5% of their naive CD4 clonotypes.

CDR1 and CDR2 (germline): MNHNS, SASEGT. The V end was cut by 6 bases, the J end by 4 bases, with 16 bases between. The CDR3 consists of 14 residues. Only in-frame clones appear in the TCRdb table, and some are missing; sequencing was by immunoSEQ multiplex PCR. The sample has approximately 2,000,000 clones, roughly 92% seen once; the top ten hold around 0.35%. Division of CD4+ cells produced a CD45RA+ naive subset and a CD45RA-negative memory subset. Points on this clone: The antigen remains unidentified.

Specimen: naive CD4+ T cells from PBMCs. Specified subset: CD45RA+ positively selected. The source of this sequence is a man between 18 and 29 years old in good health. Some clones in this sample may be carry-over from other donors' samples. The chain recombines TRBV6-1 with TRBJ2-7, with TRBD1 as a possible D gene (6 bases). Here the CDR3 DNA reads TGTGCCAGCAGCCCCGACAGGACGGCTTACGAGCAGTACTTC. Protein sequence: CASSPDRTAYEQYF.